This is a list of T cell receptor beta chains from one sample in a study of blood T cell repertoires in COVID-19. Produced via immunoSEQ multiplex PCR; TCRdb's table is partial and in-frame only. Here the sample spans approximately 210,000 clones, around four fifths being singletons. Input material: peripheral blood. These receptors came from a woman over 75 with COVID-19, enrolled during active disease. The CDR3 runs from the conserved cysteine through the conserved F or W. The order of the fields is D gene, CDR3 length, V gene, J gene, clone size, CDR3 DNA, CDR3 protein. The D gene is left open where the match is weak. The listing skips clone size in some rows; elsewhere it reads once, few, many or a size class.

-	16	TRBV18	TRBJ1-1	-	TGTGCCAGCTCACCAAGAGGTAGAACCGCTGTCACTGAAGCTTTCTTT	CASSPRGRTAVTEAFF
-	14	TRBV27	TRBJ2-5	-	TGTGCCAGCAGTTCGCTACAGGGAATGGGGACCCAGTACTTC	CASSSLQGMGTQYF
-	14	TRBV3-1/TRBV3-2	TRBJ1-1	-	TGTGCCAGCAGCCAAGTAAGGGGCAGGGATGAAGCTTTCTTT	CASSQVRGRDEAFF
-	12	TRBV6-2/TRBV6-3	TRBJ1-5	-	TGTGCCAGCAGTTACACTGATCAGCCCCAGCATTTT	CASSYTDQPQHF
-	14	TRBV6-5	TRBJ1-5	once	TGTGCCAGCAAGGACATCCCCAACAATCAGCCCCAGCATTTT	CASKDIPNNQPQHF
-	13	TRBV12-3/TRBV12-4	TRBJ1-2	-	TGTGCCAGCAGCACCGGTACCAACTATGGCTACACCTTC	CASSTGTNYGYTF
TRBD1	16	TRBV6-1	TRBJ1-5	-	TGTGCCAGCAGTGATCTCAGGGGGCGGGGGAAAGGGGCGCAGCATTTT	CASSDLRGRGKGAQHF
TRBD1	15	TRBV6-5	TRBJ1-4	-	TGTGCCAGCAGCGCCGGGACAGTAGCTAATGAAAAACTGTTTTTT	CASSAGTVANEKLFF
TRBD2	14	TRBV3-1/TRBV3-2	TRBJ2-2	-	TGTGCCAGCAGGGCTAGCGGGGGGACCGGGGAGCTGTTTTTT	CASRASGGTGELFF
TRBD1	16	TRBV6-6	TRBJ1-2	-	TGTGCCAGCAGTTACTCGGGACAGGGGGCATTCTATGGCTACACCTTC	CASSYSGQGAFYGYTF
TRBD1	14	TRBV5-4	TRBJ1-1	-	TGTGCCAGCAGTTTCGGACAGGGCGGCACTGAAGCTTTCTTT	CASSFGQGGTEAFF
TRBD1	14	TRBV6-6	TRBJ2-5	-	TGTGCCAGCAGGGCCGGGACAGGGGAAGAGACCCAGTACTTC	CASRAGTGEETQYF
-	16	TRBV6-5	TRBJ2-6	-	TGTGCCAGCAGTTACTATACTCTCTCTGGGGCCAACGTCCTGACTTTC	CASSYYTLSGANVLTF
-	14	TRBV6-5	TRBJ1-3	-	TGTGCCAGCAGCCTCCCCGGCTCTGGAAACACCATATATTTT	CASSLPGSGNTIYF
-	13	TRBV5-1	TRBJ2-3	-	TGCGCCAGCAGCTTGGCGGCTAGCCGAACGCAGTATTTT	CASSLAASRTQYF
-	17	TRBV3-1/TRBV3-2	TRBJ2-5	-	TGTGCCAGCAGCCGTCGTCCCCAGGCAGGGGTGAGGGAGACCCAGTACTTC	CASSRRPQAGVRETQYF
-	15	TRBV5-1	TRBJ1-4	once	TGCGCCAGCAGCTTCACAGGTTTAGCTAATGAAAAACTGTTTTTT	CASSFTGLANEKLFF
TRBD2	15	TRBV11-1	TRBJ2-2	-	TGTGCCAGCAGCCGGGGGGGACCGAACACCGGGGAGCTGTTTTTT	CASSRGGPNTGELFF
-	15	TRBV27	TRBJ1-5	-	TGTGCCAGCAGTTTATCTAGAGGGTACGGTCAGCCCCAGCATTTT	CASSLSRGYGQPQHF
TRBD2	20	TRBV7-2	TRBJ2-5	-	TGTGCCAGCAGCTTAGCGGGGGTCCTTAGACTAGCGGGGGGACAAGAGACCCAGTACTTC	CASSLAGVLRLAGGQETQYF
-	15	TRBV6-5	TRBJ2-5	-	TGTGCCAGCAGTTACTCTGGGTCAGGCCTAGAGACCCAGTACTTC	CASSYSGSGLETQYF
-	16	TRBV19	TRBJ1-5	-	TGTGCCAGTAGAAAAAGGGGGTCCGGGAGCAATCAGCCCCAGCATTTT	CASRKRGSGSNQPQHF
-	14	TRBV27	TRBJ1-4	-	TGTGCCAGCAGCCCCAGGGAGGGGAATGAAAAACTGTTTTTT	CASSPREGNEKLFF
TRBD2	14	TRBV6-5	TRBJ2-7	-	TGTGCCAGCACGCCAGCGGGGGCCCCCTTCGAGCAGTACTTC	CASTPAGAPFEQYF
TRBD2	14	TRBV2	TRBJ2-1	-	TGTGCCAGCAGGCCGGGAGGGTCCTACAATGAGCAGTTCTTC	CASRPGGSYNEQFF
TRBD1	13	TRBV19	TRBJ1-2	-	TGTGCCAGTAGCCCACGACAGGGAAATGGCTACACCTTC	CASSPRQGNGYTF
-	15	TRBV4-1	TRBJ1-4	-	TGCGCCAGCAGCCAAGGTGTCGGAGCTAATGAAAAACTGTTTTTT	CASSQGVGANEKLFF
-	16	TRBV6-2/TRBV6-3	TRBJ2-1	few	TGTGCCAGCAGTGACCTGATCGGGGGACCCTACAATGAGCAGTTCTTC	CASSDLIGGPYNEQFF
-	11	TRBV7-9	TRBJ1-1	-	TGTGCCAGCAGCTACCAGGGTGAAGCTTTCTTT	CASSYQGEAFF
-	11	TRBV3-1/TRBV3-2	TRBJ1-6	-	TGTGCCAGCAGCCGGGGAGCGCTCCTCCACTTT	CASSRGALLHF
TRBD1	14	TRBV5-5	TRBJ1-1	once	TGTGCCAGCAGCATCACAGGGGGCGCAAAAGAAGCTTTCTTT	CASSITGGAKEAFF
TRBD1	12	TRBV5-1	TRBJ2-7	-	TGCGCCAGCAGCCCGAGGGGGCTCGAGCAGTACTTC	CASSPRGLEQYF
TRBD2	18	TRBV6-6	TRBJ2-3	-	TGTGCCAGCAGTCGGACTAGCGGGGGGATCGGGAGCACAGATACGCAGTATTTT	CASSRTSGGIGSTDTQYF
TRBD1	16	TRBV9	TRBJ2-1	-	TGTGCCAGCAGCGCCGGGGGACAGGGAGCCTACAATGAGCAGTTCTTC	CASSAGGQGAYNEQFF